This T cell receptor (beta chain) was sequenced during a study of T cells after posttransplantation cyclophosphamide. General study results and limits: Tissue-infiltrating T cells from skin or gut overlapped little with blood T cells. Donor-recipient repertoire similarity was low at 1-2 months, rising over year one. Recipient CMV seropositivity and CMV reactivation strongly tracked TRB clonality.

The related graft donor's blood sample was taken on the day of bone marrow donation. On this clone: Its antigen remains unidentified.

The germline V gene has CDR1 MNHNS and CDR2 SASEGT. The length of the CDR3 is 12 residues. V gave up 9 bases and J gave up 3 bases; unmatched junction bases: 3. The assay was immunoSEQ multiplex PCR, and TCRdb's table has in-frame clones only and misses some. The sample shows about 21,000 clones, approximately 98% of them seen only once. The chain employs TRBV6-1 and TRBJ2-5; 8 bases align to TRBD1. The sequencing sample was made of naive CD8+ T cells sorted from PBMCs. The TCR comes from a man between 40 and 49 years old in good health, CMV-negative, and a related stem cell transplant donor. The CDR3 spells CASQGAEETQYF. The DNA of the CDR3 is TGTGCCAGTCAGGGGGCCGAAGAGACCCAGTACTTC.